This is a list of T cell receptor beta chains from one sample in a study of tumor-infiltrating lymphocytes in oesophageal squamous cell carcinoma. In TCRdb, the PCR reads were re-called with MiXCR into one record per CDR3 protein. The sample records about 13,000 distinct CDR3 sequences, more than 45% being singletons. The sample taken for sequencing was blood. The receptors originated from a female donor with esophageal squamous cell carcinoma. Each CDR3 is given with its conserved first and last residue. The order of the fields is clone size, D gene, J gene, V gene, CDR3 protein, CDR3 DNA. The D gene is left open where the match is weak. The size entry is marked missing in some rows and otherwise reads once, few, many or a size class.

>many|TRBD2|TRBJ2-1|TRBV7-3
CASSLSWTSGGNEQFF
TGTGCCAGCAGCTTATCCTGGACTAGCGGGGGCAATGAGCAGTTCTTC
>once|NA|TRBJ1-1|TRBV7-2
CASSLSVGQGNTEAFF
TGTGCCAGCAGCTTATCAGTTGGTCAGGGGAACACTGAAGCTTTCTTT
>many|TRBD1|TRBJ1-4|TRBV7-9
CASSFGQGGEKLFF
TGTGCCAGCAGCTTTGGACAGGGAGGGGAAAAACTGTTTTTT
>NA|NA|TRBJ1-1|TRBV6-6
CASSYSQRNTEAFF
TGTGCCAGCAGTTACTCGCAGAGGAACACTGAAGCTTTCTTT
>many|TRBD2|TRBJ2-7|TRBV5-4
CASSTQYRRREGHNEQYF
TGTGCCAGCAGCACACAATACAGGCGGCGGGAGGGCCACAATGAGCAGTACTTC
>medium-sized|TRBD2|TRBJ2-5|TRBV6-1
CASSQSGLRLYF
TGTGCCAGCAGTCAATCGGGACTACGACTGTACTTC
>once|NA|TRBJ2-3|TRBV6-1
CASSGVQGDVRDTQYF
TGTGCCAGCAGTGGAGTGCAGGGTGACGTTCGGGATACGCAGTATTTT
>many|TRBD2|TRBJ2-1|TRBV2
CASSPGTSGTEQFF
TGTGCCAGCAGCCCCGGGACTAGCGGGACCGAGCAGTTCTTC
>NA|NA|TRBJ2-7|TRBV7-6
CASTGSQSGEQYF
TGTGCCAGCACCGGGTCCCAATCCGGGGAGCAGTACTTC
>NA|TRBD1|TRBJ2-6|TRBV10-3
CAILGTGTGANVLTF
TGTGCCATCCTCGGGACAGGCACTGGGGCCAACGTCCTGACTTTC